This entry lists 26 T cell receptor beta chains sequenced from one sample in a study of shared clonotypes between healthy human individuals. Only in-frame clones appear in the TCRdb table, and some are missing; sequencing was by immunoSEQ multiplex PCR. The table lists 170,000 or so clones, around 63% of them singletons. The sample comprised memory CD4+ T cells sorted from blood. Subset: CD45RA-negative fraction. The receptors stem from a man aged 25 to 45 in good health.

The genes are TRBV30 and TRBJ2-1; TRBD2 matches 8 bases. The CDR3 has 14 residues. Losses at the gene ends were 1 base for V and 3 bases for J; bases not matched to a gene: 2. The V gene's germline CDR1 is GTSNPN and CDR2 SVGIG (reference sequence). As DNA, the CDR3 is TGTGCCTGGAGTGGTACTAGCGGCTACAATGAGCAGTTCTTC. This sequence encodes CAWSGTSGYNEQFF.

V and J are TRBV11-2 and TRBJ1-4, with D possibly TRBD1 on 6 matching bases. Between the trimmed V and J ends, which lost 4 bases and 0 bases, there was a span of 15 bases. CDR3 length equals 17 residues. The germline gives CDR1 SGHAT, CDR2 FQNNGV. CDR3 coding DNA: TGTGCCAGCAGCTCCGACAGGCGTGTAGCAACTAATGAAAAACTGTTTTTT. Translated: CASSSDRRVATNEKLFF.

The chain combines TRBV28 with TRBJ2-7; no definite D call. This CDR3 comprises 13 residues. V dropped 3 bases and J dropped 6 bases, with 12 bases sitting between them. Germline CDR1 MDHEN, CDR2 SYDVKM. The CDR3 DNA is TGTGCCAGCAGTTTTGGGATCCCCCTCGAGCAGTACTTC. Its translation: CASSFGIPLEQYF.

This chain links TRBV15 with TRBJ2-7, with D tentatively TRBD1 (5 bases). Germline CDR1 is LNHNV and CDR2 is YYDKDF (reference sequence). V was shortened by 5 bases and J by 3 bases, with 5 bases between the two germline ends. The CDR3 length is 11 residues. The CDR3 sequence is CATSDSYEQYF. CDR3 sequence (DNA): TGTGCCACCAGCGACAGCTACGAGCAGTACTTC.

The chain recombines TRBV6-5 with TRBJ2-7; perhaps TRBD2 as D (6 bases). This CDR3 region has 13 residues. V was pared by 5 bases and J by 6 bases, with 14 bases between. Per germline, CDR1 MNHEY and CDR2 SVGAGI. Here the CDR3 reads CASSLLGGLEQYF. The CDR3 DNA sequence: TGTGCCAGCAGTCTCCTCGGGGGTCTCGAGCAGTACTTC.

The table lists this clone with a count of one. The rearrangement uses TRBV5-1 and TRBJ2-2, with TRBD2 matching 7 bases. V lost 0 bases and J lost 5; bases outside the gene matches: 4. Germline CDR1 reads SGHRS; CDR2 reads YFSETQ. The CDR3 loop spans 15 amino acids. The CDR3 DNA reads as TGCGCCAGCAGCTTGGATACGGGAGGAACCGGGGAGCTGTTTTTT. Encoded protein: CASSLDTGGTGELFF.

This rearrangement joins TRBV10-2 to TRBJ1-2; D ambiguous. The germline V gene has CDR1 WSHSY and CDR2 SAAADI. CDR3 length equals 14 residues. V lost 10 bases to trimming and J lost 1 base, with 16 bases between them. CDR3 DNA sequence: TGCGCCACTTCCGCTTACAGCGATAACTATGGCTACACCTTC. It encodes CATSAYSDNYGYTF.

The sample holds one count of this clone. The same CDR3 also results from other DNA sequences found in this sample. This chain links TRBV29-1 with TRBJ2-7; 8 bases are shared with TRBD1. With 4 bases clipped from V and 4 bases from J, the junction kept 3 bases outside the gene matches. CDR3 length equals 12 residues. Germline V gene lookup returns CDR1 SQVTM and CDR2 ANQGSEA. The CDR3 coding sequence is TGCAGCGTTGGGACAGGGAATTACGAGCAGTACTTC. This encodes CSVGTGNYEQYF.

The chain uses TRBV5-5 and TRBJ1-5, with 7 bases that match TRBD1. Germline V gives CDR1 SGHKS, CDR2 YYEKEE (reference sequence). The CDR3 spans 16 residues. V gave up 0 bases and J gave up 0 bases; unmatched junction bases: 3. The CDR3 region has the DNA TGTGCCAGCAGCTTGGTTACAGGGGATAGCAATCAGCCCCAGCATTTT. Its protein is CASSLVTGDSNQPQHF.

The chain uses TRBV5-1 and TRBJ2-1; tentative D call: TRBD1 (6 bases). V lost 4 bases to trimming and J lost 4 bases, with 15 bases between them. Germline V gene lookup returns CDR1 SGHRS and CDR2 YFSETQ. This CDR3 region has 15 residues. For the CDR3, the DNA is TGCGCCAGCAGCGACATCTATGGACAGTACAATGAGCAGTTCTTC. The encoded protein is CASSDIYGQYNEQFF. Looking up the rest from reference TRBV5-1 and TRBJ2-1 gives the full variable domain: KAGVTQTPRYLIKTRGQQVTLSCSPISGHRSVSWYQQTPGQGLQFLFEYFSETQRNKGNFPGRFSGRQFSNSRSEMNVSTLELGDSALYLCASSDIYGQYNEQFFGPGTRLTVL.

V is TRBV5-6 and J is TRBJ2-3; TRBD2 is a possible D gene (7 bases). Looked up from germline, CDR1 is SGHDT and CDR2 is YYEEEE. V lost 4 bases and J 2 bases, leaving 17 bases between the germline ends. This CDR3 contains 16 residues. The CDR3 loop is CASSRGGRANTDTQYF. CDR3 coding DNA: TGTGCCAGCAGCAGGGGGGGACGGGCGAACACAGATACGCAGTATTTT.

The chain employs TRBV28 and TRBJ1-2; D unclear. Germline CDR1 MDHEN, CDR2 SYDVKM. The length of the CDR3 is 14 residues. V lost 7 bases to trimming and J lost 7 bases, with 19 bases between them. CDR3 in amino acids: CASTSNPTAGGYTF. The CDR3 nucleotides are TGTGCCAGCACCTCAAACCCCACGGCGGGTGGCTACACCTTC.

This clone was seen repeatedly, ten times or more. This rearrangement joins TRBV5-1 to TRBJ2-1; D is uncertain. Germline V gives CDR1 SGHRS, CDR2 YFSETQ. CDR3 length: 15 amino acids. V was shortened by 1 base and J by 2 bases, with 10 bases between the two germline ends. In DNA, the CDR3 is TGCGCCAGCAGCTTGCAGGACGTAACCTACAATGAGCAGTTCTTC. Encoded protein: CASSLQDVTYNEQFF.

This chain joins TRBV7-8 and TRBJ2-7, with TRBD2 identical over 15 bases. Germline CDR1 and CDR2: SGHVS and FQNEAQ. J was trimmed by 2 bases and V by 5 bases; bases with no gene match: 4. This CDR3 contains 16 residues. The CDR3: CASSEGLAGGPYEQYF. The CDR3 DNA follows: TGTGCCAGCAGCGAGGGACTAGCGGGAGGTCCCTACGAGCAGTACTTC.

In its sample, this clone was seen a few times. The rearrangement uses TRBV2 and TRBJ1-2; D is ambiguous. Between the trimmed V and J ends, which lost 8 bases and 12 bases, there was a span of 22 bases. Germline CDR1 reads SNHLY; CDR2 reads FYNNEI. This CDR3 spans 13 amino acids. CDR3 bases: TGTGCCAGCGTTCCCGTCCGGCTTGAGGGCCACACCTTC. Residues: CASVPVRLEGHTF.

The CDR3 DNA reads as TGCGCCAGCAGATCAGGACAGGGCGGAGGGAACACTGAAGCTTTCTTT. Its protein is CASRSGQGGGNTEAFF. V and J are TRBV5-1 and TRBJ1-1; TRBD1 aligns across 8 bases. Trimming at V came to 5 bases and at J to 1 base, leaving 10 bases not matched to a gene. The CDR3 has 16 residues. CDR1 is SGHRS, CDR2 YFSETQ, per germline.

The chain employs TRBV6-6 and TRBJ2-1; D tentatively fits TRBD1 or TRBD2 (6 bases each). The CDR3 contains 14 residues. The V end lost 9 bases, the J end lost 0 bases, and 12 bases lay between the germline ends. Per the germline V gene, CDR1 is MNHNY and CDR2 is SVGAGI (reference sequence). CDR3 sequence reads: CASGGRDSYNEQFF. The CDR3 DNA reads as TGTGCCAGTGGGGGGCGGGACTCCTACAATGAGCAGTTCTTC.

There are a few counts of this clone. The gene calls are TRBV5-4 and TRBJ1-2; D is perhaps TRBD1 (5 bases). The CDR3 is made up of 16 amino acids. Looked up from germline, CDR1 is SGHNT and CDR2 is YYREEE (reference sequence). Trimming shortened V by 0 bases and J by 7 bases, and 19 bases separated the two germline ends. The CDR3 DNA follows: TGTGCCAGCAGCTTGGGGCAGGGAGTTTCGCTAACTGGCTACACCTTC. Amino acid sequence: CASSLGQGVSLTGYTF.

The DNA for the CDR3 is TGTGCCAGCTCACGGCTGGGGGGCCCCTACGAGCAGTACTTC. Translated, it gives CASSRLGGPYEQYF. The gene calls are TRBV18 and TRBJ2-7; D is tentatively TRBD1 or TRBD2 (6 bases each). CDR3 size: 14 residues. Germline V gives CDR1 KGHSH, CDR2 LQKENI. Between the trimmed V and J ends, which lost 4 bases and 2 bases, there was a span of 12 bases.

The rearrangement joins TRBV6-4 to TRBJ1-2; 7 nucleotides agree with TRBD1. Germline V gives CDR1 MRHNA, CDR2 SNTAGT. Trimming removed 5 bases from V and 2 bases from J; junction bases left unmatched: 8. This CDR3 has 15 amino acids. The CDR3 spells CASSPTGNTNYGYTF. The CDR3, as DNA: TGTGCCAGCAGTCCGACAGGGAATACGAACTATGGCTACACCTTC.

This clone was recorded once. The chain is built from TRBV6-1 and TRBJ2-7; 11 positions agree with TRBD1. V shed 1 base and J 3 bases; nucleotides not matched to a gene: 2. The length of the CDR3 is 15 residues. Germline CDR1 reads MNHNS; CDR2 reads SASEGT. This chain's CDR3 is CASSEGTGGFYEQYF. The CDR3 DNA reads TGTGCCAGCAGTGAAGGGACAGGGGGCTTCTACGAGCAGTACTTC.

The CDR3 DNA sequence: TGCGCCAGCAGCGGAGGGACAGGGGACCGGCAGTTCTTC. Its translation is CASSGGTGDRQFF. This chain joins TRBV5-1 and TRBJ2-1; TRBD1 matches 10 bases. V shed 4 bases, J shed 12 bases, and the junction held 7 bases outside the gene matches. The CDR3 is 13 amino acids. From germline, CDR1 is SGHRS and CDR2 YFSETQ.

The chain couples TRBV19 to TRBJ2-1; D is perhaps TRBD2 (6 bases). The CDR3 has 13 residues. Germline V gene sequence: CDR1 LNHDA, CDR2 SQIVND (reference sequence). V lost 3 bases to trimming and J lost 14 bases, with 17 bases between them. CDR3 loop: CASSMASRRVEFF. CDR3 nucleotide sequence: TGTGCCAGTAGTATGGCCTCCCGGAGGGTGGAGTTCTTC. The variable domain in full, completed from reference TRBV19 and TRBJ2-1, reads DGGITQSPKYLFRKEGQNVTLSCEQNLNHDAMYWYRQDPGQGLRLIYYSQIVNDFQKGDIAEGYSVSREKKESFPLTVTSAQKNPTAFYLCASSMASRRVEFFGPGTRLTVL.

The chain employs TRBV5-1 and TRBJ2-7; TRBD1 matches at 7 bases. The V and J ends lost 3 bases and 2 bases, in that order; junction bases with no gene match: 5. This CDR3 has 14 amino acids. Germline CDR1 reads SGHRS; CDR2 reads YFSETQ. The CDR3 nucleotides are TGCGCCAGCAGCTCCGGACAGGCCACCTACGAGCAGTACTTC. Amino acids: CASSSGQATYEQYF.

The V and J genes are TRBV6-1 and TRBJ2-3, with unresolved D. Trimming stripped 6 bases from V and 13 bases from J, with 17 bases between. Germline loops: CDR1 MNHNS, CDR2 SASEGT. The CDR3 extends over 12 amino acids. The CDR3 sequence is CASSAYTFPEYF. The CDR3 DNA reads as TGTGCCAGCAGCGCTTACACCTTTCCTGAGTATTTT.

This clone was counted a few times. V usage is TRBV10-3 and J usage is TRBJ2-6; a possible D gene is TRBD1 (5 bases). The V gene lost 6 bases and the J gene lost 3 bases, with 15 bases spanning the gap. This CDR3 has 16 residues. CDR1 ENHRY and CDR2 SYGVKD come from the germline V gene. Here the CDR3 reads CAIRPSQGNGANVLTF. The CDR3 coding sequence is TGTGCCATCAGGCCGTCCCAGGGCAATGGGGCCAACGTCCTGACTTTC.